This T cell receptor beta chain comes out of a study of prognosis after radiotherapy for stage I lung cancer. Trimming pared 7 bases from V and 5 bases from J, leaving 8 bases between. The germline gives CDR1 MNHNS, CDR2 SASEGT. The CDR3 is 11 amino acids. By two-round multiplex PCR, the TCR beta CDR3 was amplified from genomic DNA. The first PCR round targeted every TRBV and TRBJ gene with specific primers. TCRdb ran MiXCR on the multiplex PCR reads and lists one entry per CDR3 protein. The sample records fewer than 40,000 distinct CDR3 sequences, 42% being singletons. The table lists this clonotype with many counts.

The receptor comes from a donor of 50 years or more with non-small cell lung cancer. V usage is TRBV6-1 and J usage is TRBJ2-5, with D hard to call. The sequencing here drew on PBMCs, taken before or after stereotactic body radiation therapy (not recorded which). The CDR3 region is CASNQFETQYF. The CDR3 DNA reads TGTGCCAGCAACCAGTTTGAGACCCAGTACTTC.